This section outlines one TCR beta chain sequence together with its context. This CDR3 is 16 amino acids long. After removal of 5 bases from V and 0 bases from J, the junction contained 9 bases not matched to a gene. Per germline, CDR1 SGHAT and CDR2 FQNNGV. These data are taken from a study of blood T cells in healthy people across ages. Using a J-beta primer mix together with a sample-barcoded 5' primer, a second PCR was run for roughly 6 to 11 cycles. TCRdb fed the 5' RACE reads into MiXCR, producing one record per CDR3 protein. This table holds roughly 1.7 million distinct CDR3 sequences, about 31% found once.

The sequence was collected from a woman in her thirties in good health. V and J are TRBV11-2 and TRBJ2-7; 8 bases line up with TRBD2. The material sequenced was blood. CDR3 loop: CASSARLAWGSYEQYF. The CDR3 DNA sequence: TGTGCCAGCAGCGCAAGACTAGCGTGGGGCTCCTACGAGCAGTACTTC.